Shown below are 28 T cell receptor beta chains from a single sample sequenced in a study of T cells after yellow fever vaccination. One entry per CDR3 protein, called by TCRdb with MiXCR from the 5' RACE reads. The sample lists approximately 260,000 distinct CDR3 sequences, around 4.9% occurring once. The specimen comprised CD4+ T cells sorted from PBMCs, sampled on the day of the yellow fever booster vaccination. The receptors were gathered from a man between 18 and 35 years old who received the YFV17D yellow fever vaccine.

This clonotype was recorded many times. V usage is TRBV7-8 and J usage is TRBJ2-1, with D perhaps TRBD1 (5 bases). CDR1 and CDR2 from the germline V gene are SGHVS and FQNEAQ. The CDR3 covers 14 residues. Between the trimmed V and J ends, which lost 5 bases and 6 bases, there was a span of 14 bases. CDR3 nucleotides: TGTGCCAGCAGCACCCGGACATTGCGCAATGAGCAGTTCTTC. Amino acid sequence: CASSTRTLRNEQFF.

This clonotype was seen more than once but under ten times. This chain joins TRBV6-2 or TRBV6-3 and TRBJ2-1; tentatively, D is TRBD1 (6 bases). In germline, CDR1 is MNHEY, CDR2 SVGEGT. This CDR3 is 18 amino acids long. V lost 5 bases to trimming and J lost 7 bases, with 27 bases between them. The CDR3 sequence: CASSPLPGRGKFTNEQFF. The CDR3 nucleotides read TGTGCCAGCAGTCCCCTTCCGGGCAGGGGTAAATTTACAAATGAGCAGTTCTTC.

There are many counts of this clonotype. CDR3 loop: CASSTDYEQYV. The CDR3 coding sequence is TGTGCCAGCAGCACCGATTACGAGCAGTACGTC. V usage is TRBV5-5 and J usage is TRBJ2-7; D unresolved. Trimming cost V 4 bases and J 4 bases, with 6 bases left between them. CDR1 and CDR2 from the germline V gene are SGHKS and YYEKEE (reference sequence). The CDR3 is made up of 11 amino acids.

This clonotype was recorded many times. The chain carries TRBV4-1 and TRBJ1-6; no reliable D call. The CDR3 has 14 amino acids. Germline CDR1 MGHRA, CDR2 YSYEKL. V shed 1 base and J shed 13 bases, with 14 bases lying between them. CDR3 DNA sequence: TGCGCCAGCAGCCAAGTTGCGTCGAAGAATCCCCTCCACTTT. Translated, it gives CASSQVASKNPLHF.

This rearrangement joins TRBV5-6 to TRBJ2-1; possible D gene TRBD1, 7 bases. Looked up from germline, CDR1 is SGHDT and CDR2 is YYEEEE. The CDR3 totals 17 residues. Trimming pared 2 bases from V and 9 bases from J, leaving 24 bases between. CDR3 bases: TGTGCCAGCAGCTTTCGGGACCGAGGGGGCGCGGGGAGTGAGCAGTTCTTC. This codes for CASSFRDRGGAGSEQFF. The full variable domain, with the rest looked up from reference TRBV5-6 and TRBJ2-1, is DAGVTQSPTHLIKTRGQQVTLRCSPKSGHDTVSWYQQALGQGPQFIFQYYEEEERQRGNFPDRFSGHQFPNYSSELNVNALLLGDSALYLCASSFRDRGGAGSEQFFGPGTRLTVL.

This chain joins TRBV2 and TRBJ2-3; D possibly corresponds to TRBD1 (5 bases). Trimming removed 6 bases at V and 6 bases at J, with 7 bases between. Germline CDR1 and CDR2: SNHLY and FYNNEI. The CDR3 sequence is 11 residues long. This CDR3 is CASRTADTQYF. The CDR3 coding sequence is TGTGCCAGCAGGACAGCGGATACGCAGTATTTT.

This clonotype turned up a few times. The chain carries TRBV27 and TRBJ1-2; 10 nucleotides match TRBD1. V shed 5 bases, J shed 6 bases, and the junction held 3 bases outside the gene matches. CDR3 length equals 13 residues. From germline, CDR1 is MNHEY and CDR2 SMNVEV (reference sequence). Here the CDR3 reads CASSRGQGDGYTF. The CDR3 DNA reads as TGTGCCAGCAGTCGCGGACAGGGGGATGGCTACACCTTC.

This sequence joins TRBV27 and TRBJ1-5; possible D gene TRBD1, 5 bases. This CDR3 comprises 15 residues. Germline lookup yields CDR1 MNHEY and CDR2 SMNVEV (reference sequence). Trimming removed 5 bases from V and 6 bases from J, with 17 bases in between. The CDR3 loop reads CASSPIQGKVQPQHF. The CDR3 DNA is TGTGCCAGCAGTCCCATCCAGGGTAAGGTTCAGCCCCAGCATTTT.

This clonotype has only a few counts. The chain combines TRBV12-3 or TRBV12-4 with TRBJ2-5; D perhaps matches TRBD1 (6 bases). Trimming shortened V by 4 bases and J by 4 bases, and 16 bases separated the two germline ends. The length of the CDR3 is 15 residues. This CDR3 is CASSSRRGQRETQYF. The CDR3 DNA reads TGTGCCAGCAGTTCCCGCCGCGGACAGCGAGAGACCCAGTACTTC.

V usage is TRBV28 and J usage is TRBJ1-2, with D unresolved. The germline gives CDR1 MDHEN, CDR2 SYDVKM. The length of the CDR3 is 13 residues. V was cut by 3 bases and J by 7 bases, with 12 bases left in between. In DNA form, the CDR3 reads TGTGCCAGCAGTTTTAGGACCGTGGGTGGCTACACCTTC. Residues: CASSFRTVGGYTF.

This clonotype was counted a few times. The CDR3 loop reads CASSQDILAGVDNEQFF. Here the CDR3 DNA reads TGCGCCAGCAGCCAGGACATACTAGCGGGGGTAGACAATGAGCAGTTCTTC. The chain couples TRBV4-3 to TRBJ2-1, with 11 bases fitting TRBD2. CDR3 length equals 17 residues. Germline CDR1 is LGHNA and CDR2 is YSLEER. The V segment lost 3 bases and the J segment 5 bases; nucleotides outside the gene matches: 9.

This clonotype appeared many times. This chain links TRBV12-3 or TRBV12-4 with TRBJ2-1; 14 bases are shared with TRBD2. This CDR3 is built from 17 residues. V lost 5 bases and J lost 3; bases outside the gene matches: 6. The CDR3 DNA follows: TGTGCCAGCAGTCCGACTAGCGGGGGGGCTCTCTACAATGAGCAGTTCTTC. Its translation: CASSPTSGGALYNEQFF.

This clonotype was seen many times. The V call is TRBV5-1, the J call TRBJ2-7; possibly TRBD2 for D (5 bases). Trimming removed 3 bases at V and 5 bases at J, with 18 bases between. This CDR3 is 15 amino acids long. The V gene's germline CDR1 is SGHRS and CDR2 YFSETQ. In nucleotides, the CDR3 is TGCGCCAGCAGCTATGGACGGGGTGAGAGAGACGAGCAGTACTTC. It translates to CASSYGRGERDEQYF.

This clonotype occurred a few times. This sequence joins TRBV5-1 and TRBJ2-1; TRBD2 matches at 8 bases. CDR3 length equals 15 residues. The trim removed 1 base at V and 7 bases at J, leaving 7 bases unmatched. From germline, CDR1 is SGHRS and CDR2 YFSETQ. The CDR3 coding sequence is TGCGCCAGCAGCTTGACGGGGGGGATTAGGAATGAGCAGTTCTTC. It specifies CASSLTGGIRNEQFF.

The chain couples TRBV4-2 to TRBJ2-5; D is unresolved. CDR3 length: 13 residues. Trimming pared 0 bases from V and 5 bases from J, leaving 7 bases between. Per germline, CDR1 LGHNA and CDR2 YNFKEQ. CDR3 amino acids: CASSQDGRETQYF. In DNA, the CDR3 is TGTGCCAGCAGCCAAGACGGACGGGAGACCCAGTACTTC.

This clonotype appeared a few times. This chain joins TRBV4-2 and TRBJ2-1; 7 positions match TRBD1. The CDR3 sequence is 11 residues long. With V trimmed by 4 bases and J by 13 bases, 4 bases remained unmatched. Germline V gene data show CDR1 as LGHNA and CDR2 as YNFKEQ. CDR3 DNA sequence: TGTGCCAGCAGCCGACAGGGTCACCAGTTCTTC. It yields the protein CASSRQGHQFF.

The chain is built from TRBV12-3 or TRBV12-4 and TRBJ2-5; the match to TRBD1 covers 12 bases. The CDR3 has 15 residues. V trimming: 7 bases; J trimming: 6 bases; junction bases outside the gene matches: 9. The CDR3 here is CASTQGTGGLKTQYF. In DNA form, the CDR3 reads TGTGCCAGCACCCAAGGGACAGGGGGCCTGAAGACCCAGTACTTC.

There are a few counts of this clonotype. The rearrangement uses TRBV7-2 and TRBJ1-4; 9 nucleotides match TRBD1. Germline V lookup: CDR1 SGHTA, CDR2 FQGNSA. Trimming removed 6 bases from V and 10 bases from J; junction bases left unmatched: 15. The CDR3 sequence is 16 residues long. CDR3 coding DNA: TGTGCCAGCAGAGGCGGGACAGGGAGGAGCGAGGGAAAACTGTTTTTT. It is translated as CASRGGTGRSEGKLFF. Drawing the rest from reference TRBV7-2 and TRBJ1-4, the complete variable domain is GAGVSQSPSNKVTEKGKDVELRCDPISGHTALYWYRQSLGQGLEFLIYFQGNSAPDKSGLPSDRFSAERTGGSVSTLTIQRTQQEDSAVYLCASRGGTGRSEGKLFFGSGTQLSVL.

The chain joins TRBV4-2 to TRBJ2-5; no reliable D call. Trimming shortened V by 1 base and J by 2 bases, and 11 bases separated the two germline ends. Germline V gene data show CDR1 as LGHNA and CDR2 as YNFKEQ. The CDR3 runs to 15 residues. CDR3 DNA: TGTGCCAGCAGCCAAGGATATAGATCTCAAGAGACCCAGTACTTC. Translating gives CASSQGYRSQETQYF.

The chain couples TRBV7-2 to TRBJ2-2; 9 nucleotides line up with TRBD1. J was trimmed by 6 bases and V by 2 bases; bases with no gene match: 4. CDR1 SGHTA and CDR2 FQGNSA come from the germline V gene. This CDR3 is built from 15 residues. CDR3 nucleotides: TGTGCCAGCAGCTTAACAGGGGGCGCGTCCGGGGAGCTGTTTTTT. Its protein is CASSLTGGASGELFF.

This clonotype was detected ten times or more. The V call is TRBV6-2 or TRBV6-3, the J call TRBJ2-3; a weak D match, TRBD1 (5 bases). V was shortened by 6 bases and J by 2 bases, with 18 bases between the two germline ends. Germline V lookup: CDR1 MNHEY, CDR2 SVGEGT. The CDR3 sequence is 16 residues long. The CDR3 loop is CASSITPQGSTDTQYF. CDR3 bases: TGTGCCAGCAGCATAACCCCCCAGGGATCCACAGATACGCAGTATTTT.

The chain employs TRBV7-8 and TRBJ1-2, with D maybe TRBD1 (5 bases). The V end was cut by 4 bases, the J end by 6 bases, with 9 bases between. The CDR3 contains 12 residues. The germline CDR1 and CDR2 sequences are SGHVS and FQNEAQ. CDR3 nucleotide sequence: TGTGCCAGCAGCTCGCGGGGGGATGGCTACACCTTC. This encodes CASSSRGDGYTF.

J is TRBJ2-7 and V is TRBV23-1; 7 bases are a match to TRBD1. TRBV23-1 is an ORF, and what it does is uncertain. The CDR3 extends over 14 amino acids. Losses at the gene ends were 5 bases for V and 2 bases for J; bases not matched to a gene: 6. For the CDR3, the DNA is TGCGCCAGCAGTTTCCGGACAGGTCCCTACGAGCAGTACTTC. Translating gives CASSFRTGPYEQYF.

V gene TRBV20-1 combines with J gene TRBJ2-7, with a possible D match to TRBD1 (6 bases). The CDR3 is 16 residues long. CDR1 is DFQATT, CDR2 SNEGSKA, per germline (reference sequence). The germline V and J ends were trimmed by 1 base and 7 bases, with 23 bases remaining between them. CDR3 in DNA: TGCAGTGCTAGAGGTGGGTTGGGGACACATATCTCGGAGCAGTACTTC. Its protein product is CSARGGLGTHISEQYF.

This clonotype was observed a handful of times. In DNA, the CDR3 is TGTGCCAGCAGTCAACCCCGGACAGGGGACTACGAGCAGTACTTC. This gives the protein CASSQPRTGDYEQYF. V gene TRBV6-6 combines with J gene TRBJ2-7; 9 bases map to TRBD1. Germline lookup yields CDR1 MNHNY and CDR2 SVGAGI (reference sequence). CDR3 size: 15 residues. With 5 bases clipped from V and 3 bases from J, the junction kept 8 bases outside the gene matches.

This chain uses TRBV27 with TRBJ1-1; tentative D call: TRBD1 (6 bases). Per the germline V gene, CDR1 is MNHEY and CDR2 is SMNVEV (reference sequence). Trimming removed 2 bases from V and 9 bases from J, with 19 bases in between. The CDR3 is 15 residues long. This chain's CDR3 is CASSLEVTGRSKAFF. DNA of the CDR3: TGTGCCAGCAGTTTAGAAGTGACAGGCCGCTCCAAAGCTTTCTTT.

The chain recombines TRBV7-2 with TRBJ1-1; a weak D match, TRBD1 (5 bases). Germline loops: CDR1 SGHTA, CDR2 FQGNSA. Trimming removed 7 bases from V and 8 bases from J, with 20 bases in between. The CDR3 loop spans 14 amino acids. The CDR3 loop is CASKPAGLGQEAFF. The DNA for the CDR3 is TGTGCCAGCAAACCGGCGGGGTTGGGGCAGGAAGCTTTCTTT.

This clonotype has at least ten counts. The V and J genes are TRBV10-3 and TRBJ2-2, with D unclear. CDR1 and CDR2 from the germline V gene are ENHRY and SYGVKD. V shed 0 bases and J shed 4 bases, with 3 bases lying between them. This CDR3 has 13 amino acids. Here the CDR3 reads CAISESATGELFF. The CDR3 DNA sequence: TGTGCCATCAGTGAGTCGGCCACCGGGGAGCTGTTTTTT.